This is a list of T cell receptor beta chains from one sample in a study of blood T cell repertoires in COVID-19. This table comes from immunoSEQ multiplex PCR, and its TCRdb copy is limited to in-frame clones, with some not included. The sample records approximately 340,000 clones, 80% to 90% being singletons. Sequencing was carried out using peripheral blood. The source is a man in his thirties or forties with active or convalescent COVID-19. Both conserved end residues are part of each CDR3. D genes are given only for firm matches. Not all rows give a size; the values are once, few, many and, for expanded clones, a class.

V: TRBV2
J: TRBJ2-3
D: NA
size: NA
CDR3: CASSEALARTDTQYF
DNA: TGTGCCAGCAGTGAAGCCCTCGCGCGCACAGATACGCAGTATTTT

V: TRBV6-5
J: TRBJ1-6
D: TRBD1
size: NA
CDR3: CASSRGQGDSPLHF
DNA: TGTGCCAGCAGCCGGGGACAGGGAGATTCACCCCTCCACTTT

V: TRBV11-3
J: TRBJ2-2
D: NA
size: NA
CDR3: CASRLESARWATGELFF
DNA: TGTGCCAGCAGATTAGAATCTGCCAGATGGGCTACCGGGGAGCTGTTTTTT

V: TRBV6-2/TRBV6-3
J: TRBJ2-3
D: TRBD1
size: few
CDR3: CASSRMGQGTDTQYF
DNA: TGTGCCAGCAGCCGAATGGGACAGGGAACAGATACGCAGTATTTT

V: TRBV28
J: TRBJ2-7
D: TRBD1
size: once
CDR3: CASSLMGQGAYEQYF
DNA: TGTGCCAGCAGTTTAATGGGACAGGGGGCCTACGAGCAGTACTTC

V: TRBV28
J: TRBJ2-1
D: NA
size: few
CDR3: CASIPGQRAYNEQFF
DNA: TGTGCCAGCATCCCCGGTCAGCGGGCGTACAATGAGCAGTTCTTC

V: TRBV9
J: TRBJ1-3
D: TRBD1
size: NA
CDR3: CASGPWTGSGNTIYF
DNA: TGTGCCAGCGGACCTTGGACAGGGTCTGGAAACACCATATATTTT

V: TRBV27
J: TRBJ2-7
D: TRBD2
size: NA
CDR3: CASRPGLGNPYEQYF
DNA: TGTGCCAGCCGACCGGGACTAGGAAACCCCTACGAGCAGTACTTC

V: TRBV7-8
J: TRBJ2-7
D: TRBD1
size: NA
CDR3: CASRSTGGPYEQYF
DNA: TGTGCCAGCAGGTCCACAGGGGGCCCATACGAGCAGTACTTC

V: TRBV15
J: TRBJ2-1
D: NA
size: NA
CDR3: CATSSIERNEQFF
DNA: TGTGCCACCAGCAGCATTGAGCGGAATGAGCAGTTCTTC

V: TRBV19
J: TRBJ1-4
D: NA
size: NA
CDR3: CASSIGGEGGTNEKLFF
DNA: TGTGCCAGTAGTATAGGGGGGGAAGGAGGAACTAATGAAAAACTGTTTTTT

V: TRBV24-1
J: TRBJ1-1
D: NA
size: NA
CDR3: CATSDWAGLVGEAFF
DNA: TGTGCCACCAGTGATTGGGCGGGGTTAGTGGGTGAAGCTTTCTTT

V: TRBV7-8
J: TRBJ1-1
D: TRBD1
size: NA
CDR3: CASSLIATGAAFF
DNA: TGTGCCAGCAGCTTAATTGCGACAGGGGCAGCTTTCTTT

V: TRBV5-6
J: TRBJ2-1
D: NA
size: NA
CDR3: CASSLAYASYNEQFF
DNA: TGTGCCAGCAGCTTGGCCTACGCGTCCTACAATGAGCAGTTCTTC

V: TRBV3-1/TRBV3-2
J: TRBJ1-6
D: TRBD1
size: NA
CDR3: CASSQVRTGNSPLHF
DNA: TGTGCCAGCAGCCAAGTCCGGACAGGGAATTCACCCCTCCACTTT

V: TRBV4-3
J: TRBJ2-5
D: TRBD1
size: NA
CDR3: CASSQEHRGDQETQYF
DNA: TGCGCCAGCAGCCAAGAGCACAGGGGAGACCAAGAGACCCAGTACTTC

V: TRBV19
J: TRBJ2-3
D: TRBD1
size: NA
CDR3: CASSIGTASTDTQYF
DNA: TGTGCCAGTAGTATCGGGACAGCTAGCACAGATACGCAGTATTTT

V: TRBV6-5
J: TRBJ1-4
D: NA
size: NA
CDR3: CASTPNEKLFF
DNA: TGTGCCAGCACCCCAAATGAAAAACTGTTTTTT

V: TRBV7-9
J: TRBJ2-7
D: NA
size: NA
CDR3: CASGRVSYEQYF
DNA: TGTGCCTCCGGGCGGGTCTCCTACGAGCAGTACTTC

V: TRBV19
J: TRBJ2-1
D: TRBD2
size: NA
CDR3: CASSPPGLAGSEQFF
DNA: TGTGCCAGTAGCCCTCCAGGACTAGCGGGGAGTGAGCAGTTCTTC

V: TRBV28
J: TRBJ1-5
D: NA
size: NA
CDR3: CASSFSSGYNQPQHF
DNA: TGTGCCAGCAGTTTCAGCTCAGGCTACAATCAGCCCCAGCATTTT

V: TRBV10-2
J: TRBJ2-1
D: TRBD2
size: NA
CDR3: CASNSQGSGRRHEQFF
DNA: TGCGCCAGCAATTCCCAGGGTAGCGGGAGGAGGCATGAGCAGTTCTTC

V: TRBV5-1
J: TRBJ2-5
D: TRBD1
size: NA
CDR3: CASSPTGAPEETQYF
DNA: TGCGCCAGCAGCCCCACAGGGGCTCCGGAGGAGACCCAGTACTTC

V: TRBV4-1
J: TRBJ2-1
D: NA
size: once
CDR3: CASSQEGGQTFKEQFF
DNA: TGCGCCAGCAGCCAAGAGGGAGGCCAGACCTTCAAGGAGCAGTTCTTC

V: TRBV28
J: TRBJ1-3
D: TRBD1
size: NA
CDR3: CASSPTGVSGNTIYF
DNA: TGTGCCAGCAGTCCGACAGGGGTTTCTGGAAACACCATATATTTT

V: TRBV4-1
J: TRBJ2-4
D: NA
size: NA
CDR3: CASSQESGSVSNLAKNIQYF
DNA: TGCGCCAGCAGCCAAGAGTCCGGGAGTGTCAGCAACTTGGCCAAAAACATTCAGTACTTC

V: TRBV30
J: TRBJ2-5
D: TRBD1
size: NA
CDR3: CAWKQGAPETQYF
DNA: TGTGCCTGGAAACAGGGGGCGCCGGAGACCCAGTACTTC

V: TRBV25-1
J: TRBJ1-2
D: NA
size: NA
CDR3: CASSESGTNYGYTF
DNA: TGTGCCAGCAGTGAATCCGGGACTAACTATGGCTACACCTTC

V: TRBV7-8
J: TRBJ1-2
D: TRBD1
size: once
CDR3: CASSYMGQLYNGYTF
DNA: TGTGCCAGCAGCTATATGGGACAGCTTTATAATGGCTACACCTTC

V: TRBV2
J: TRBJ1-1
D: NA
size: NA
CDR3: CASSRAGRDTEAFF
DNA: TGTGCCAGCAGTAGAGCGGGCCGAGACACTGAAGCTTTCTTT